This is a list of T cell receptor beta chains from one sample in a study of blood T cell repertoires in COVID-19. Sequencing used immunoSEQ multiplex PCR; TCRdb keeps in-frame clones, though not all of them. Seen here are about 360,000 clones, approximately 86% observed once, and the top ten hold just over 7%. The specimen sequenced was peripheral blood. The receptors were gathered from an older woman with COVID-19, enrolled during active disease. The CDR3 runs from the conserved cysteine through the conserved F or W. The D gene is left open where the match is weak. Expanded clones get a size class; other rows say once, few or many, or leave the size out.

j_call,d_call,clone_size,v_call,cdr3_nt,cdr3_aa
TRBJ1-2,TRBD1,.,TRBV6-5,TGTGCCAGCAGTCGGGACAGGGCTTATGGCTACACCTTC,CASSRDRAYGYTF
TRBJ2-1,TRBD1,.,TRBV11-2,TGTGCCAGCAGCCCTACAGGGGCCTACAATGAGCAGTTCTTC,CASSPTGAYNEQFF
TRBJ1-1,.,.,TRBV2,TGTGCCAGCAACAAAGACATGAACACTGAAGCTTTCTTT,CASNKDMNTEAFF
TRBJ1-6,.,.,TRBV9,TGTGCCAGCAGCGTCGGACCAGGCGGGTCACCCCTCCACTTT,CASSVGPGGSPLHF
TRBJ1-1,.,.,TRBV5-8,TGTGCCAGCAGCAGGGGGATAGACACTGAAGCTTTCTTT,CASSRGIDTEAFF
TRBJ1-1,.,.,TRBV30,TGTGCCTGGAGTCGGCAGGGGAACACTGAAGCTTTCTTT,CAWSRQGNTEAFF
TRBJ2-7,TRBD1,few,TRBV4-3,TGCGCCAGCAGCCAGACCCTGGACAGGGCCCACGAGCAGTACTTC,CASSQTLDRAHEQYF
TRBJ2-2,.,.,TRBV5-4,TGTGCCAGCAGCCCACAGACCACAACCGGGGAGCTGTTTTTT,CASSPQTTTGELFF
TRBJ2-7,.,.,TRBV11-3,TGTGCCAGCAGCTTAGGCGGAAGCTACGAGCAGTACTTC,CASSLGGSYEQYF
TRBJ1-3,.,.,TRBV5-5,TGTGCCAGCAGCTCCCCTCCTGCGCGTGGAAACACCATATATTTT,CASSSPPARGNTIYF
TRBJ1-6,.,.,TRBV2,TGTGCCAGCAGTGAGAGGGATGGGAATTCACCCCTCCACTTT,CASSERDGNSPLHF
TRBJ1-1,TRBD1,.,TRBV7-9,TGTGCCAGCAGCCTGGACAGGGGGATTAGTTTCTTT,CASSLDRGISFF
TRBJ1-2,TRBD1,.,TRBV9,TGTGCCAGCAGCGTAGGCCCTTCGGGACAGGGAGTGGGGGATGGCTACACCTTC,CASSVGPSGQGVGDGYTF
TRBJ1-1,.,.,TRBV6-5,TGTGCCAGCGCCGGGGTGGAAAGAAAAGCTTTCTTT,CASAGVERKAFF
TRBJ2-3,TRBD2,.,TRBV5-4,TGTGCCAGCAGCTTGGTAGGGACTAGGTTCACAGATACGCAGTATTTT,CASSLVGTRFTDTQYF
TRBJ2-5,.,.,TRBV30,TGTGCCTGGAGTGCACTATCTGGGGAGACCCAGTACTTC,CAWSALSGETQYF